The clone carrying this TCR beta chain was counted many times. No antigen is known for it. This entry comes from a study of T cells in Graves' hyperthyroidism and ophthalmopathy. Study-wide results and limits: Blood held most thyroid clonotypes expanded above 0.001 frequency.

Amplified regions were TCR beta CDR3 sequences from RNA transcripts. A first-round RT-PCR of the TCR CDR3 used the HTBI primer set. Each CDR3 protein is one row after TCRdb ran MiXCR on the multiplex PCR reads. The repertoire has about 350,000 distinct CDR3 sequences, about 20% of them found once; the top ten carry 3% to 4%. The CDR3 is 15 residues long. In germline, CDR1 is MNHNS, CDR2 SASEGT. The ends were cut back, 0 bases at V and 2 bases at J, with 8 bases in the middle. An absence of ophthalmopathy progression within 18 months meant stable Graves' hyperthyroidism. The chain recombines TRBV6-1 with TRBJ1-5; D gene ambiguous. Sample: blood. The TCR originated in a woman younger than 30 with Graves' hyperthyroidism. This chain's CDR3 is CASSEAIVGNQPQHF. The CDR3 nucleotides are TGTGCCAGCAGTGAAGCAATAGTAGGCAATCAGCCCCAGCATTTT.